Each of the 14 T cell receptor beta chains below was sequenced from the same sample in a study of OX40 agonist ivuxolimab in advanced cancers. Produced via immunoSEQ multiplex PCR; TCRdb's table is partial and in-frame only. In the table there are 60,000 to 65,000 clones, roughly 81% of which are singletons. This sample comprised CD4+ or CD8+ T cells sorted from blood, obtained in a trial of the OX40 agonist ivuxolimab. The origin of the receptors is an adult with an advanced solid tumor such as melanoma, head and neck, liver or kidney cancer.

This clone was observed a few times. CDR3 nucleotides: TGTGCCTGGACCAGGGGGAGTACCTATGGCTACACCTTC. Translated: CAWTRGSTYGYTF. This rearrangement joins TRBV30 to TRBJ1-2; 7 bases agree with TRBD1. Trimming cost V 4 bases and J 4 bases; bases outside gene matches: 6. This CDR3 has 13 amino acids. Germline CDR1 and CDR2: GTSNPN and SVGIG (reference sequence).

V gene TRBV25-1 combines with J gene TRBJ1-1; D remains ambiguous. CDR3 length equals 13 residues. CDR1 is MGHDK, CDR2 SYGVNS, per germline. V was clipped by 4 bases and J by 5 bases, with 11 bases between them. The CDR3 spells CASSADLRTEAFF. In DNA form, the CDR3 reads TGTGCCAGCAGTGCTGACTTGAGGACTGAAGCTTTCTTT.

The rearrangement uses TRBV6-1 and TRBJ2-1; possibly TRBD2 for D (6 bases). Germline-derived CDR1 and CDR2 are MNHNS and SASEGT. There are 14 residues in the CDR3. V dropped 8 bases and J dropped 3 bases, with 14 bases sitting between them. CDR3 sequence: CASVAGRNYNEQFF. The DNA for the CDR3 is TGTGCCAGCGTCGCGGGACGGAACTACAATGAGCAGTTCTTC.

The chain recombines TRBV10-1 with TRBJ1-1; D gene unclear. V lost 3 bases and J lost 1, with 9 bases in between. The CDR3 has 14 amino acids. Per the germline V gene, CDR1 is WNHNN and CDR2 is SYGVQD (reference sequence). CDR3 nucleotides: TGCGCCAGCAGTGAAGGTTGCAGGAACACTGAAGCTTTCTTT. This translates into CASSEGCRNTEAFF.

The gene calls are TRBV7-3 and TRBJ2-4, with 8 bases that match TRBD1. V trimming: 5 bases; J trimming: 2 bases; junction bases outside the gene matches: 5. Germline CDR1 SGHTA, CDR2 FQGTGA. CDR3 length: 15 residues. The CDR3 sequence: CASSPGGATKNIQYF. DNA of the CDR3: TGTGCCAGCAGCCCAGGGGGCGCGACCAAAAACATTCAGTACTTC.

The chain has TRBV6-1 and TRBJ2-7; D is perhaps TRBD2 (7 bases). The CDR3 consists of 14 residues. CDR1 is MNHNS, CDR2 SASEGT, per germline. Trimming left V 7 bases short and J 4 bases short, with 17 bases between. The CDR3 DNA follows: TGTGCCAGCACCGCGGGGGCCCCGCCATACGAGCAGTACTTC. As protein: CASTAGAPPYEQYF.

The chain uses TRBV6-1 and TRBJ1-3; 7 bases match TRBD1. Germline V gene sequence: CDR1 MNHNS, CDR2 SASEGT. The CDR3 contains 11 residues. CDR3 bases: TGTGCAGGGGGCGATGGAAACACCATATATTTT. Its protein product is CAGGDGNTIYF.

The chain uses TRBV27 and TRBJ2-7; D is unresolved. This CDR3 contains 15 residues. The germline V gene has CDR1 MNHEY and CDR2 SMNVEV (reference sequence). V was trimmed by 3 bases and J by 5 bases, leaving 17 bases between them. CDR3 in DNA: TGTGCCAGCAGTTTGCGCATAATCTCCAAGGACGAGCAGTACTTC. Amino acid sequence: CASSLRIISKDEQYF.

The chain has TRBV5-1 and TRBJ2-1; D assignment may be TRBD1 or TRBD2 (5 bases each). Germline CDR1 is SGHRS and CDR2 is YFSETQ. The CDR3 loop spans 14 amino acids. Trimming pared 3 bases from V and 2 bases from J, leaving 9 bases between. The CDR3 sequence: CASSSGTPYNEQFF. CDR3 in DNA: TGCGCCAGCAGCTCCGGGACGCCCTACAATGAGCAGTTCTTC.

This clone was detected a few times. The chain is built from TRBV5-4 and TRBJ1-2; D is undetermined. Trimming stripped 1 base from V and 7 bases from J, with 14 bases between. Germline loops: CDR1 SGHNT, CDR2 YYREEE (reference sequence). The CDR3 is 14 amino acids. CDR3 DNA: TGTGCCAGCAGCTTGAACGAGGTGCTACTTGGCTACACCTTC. This gives the protein CASSLNEVLLGYTF.

The genes are TRBV6-5 and TRBJ2-2, with a tentative D call TRBD1 (6 bases). Germline V gene lookup returns CDR1 MNHEY and CDR2 SVGAGI. V lost 6 bases and J 0 bases, leaving 11 bases between the germline ends. This CDR3 comprises 15 residues. CDR3 residues: CASSQGQSNTGELFF. The DNA of the CDR3 is TGTGCCAGCAGCCAGGGACAATCGAACACCGGGGAGCTGTTTTTT.

V is TRBV28 and J is TRBJ2-1, with 10 bases lining up with TRBD1. The trim removed 5 bases at V and 7 bases at J, leaving 11 bases unmatched. This CDR3 has 16 amino acids. The germline V gene encodes CDR1 MDHEN and CDR2 SYDVKM. The CDR3 region is CASSPGGTGVANEQFF. For the CDR3, the DNA is TGTGCCAGCAGTCCCGGGGGGACAGGGGTGGCAAATGAGCAGTTCTTC.

The chain carries TRBV7-9 and TRBJ2-7; the D is unclear. From germline, CDR1 is SEHNR and CDR2 FQNEAQ (reference sequence). This CDR3 is built from 12 residues. The V gene lost 0 bases and the J gene lost 2 bases, with 2 bases spanning the gap. This CDR3 is CASSLAPYEQYF. As DNA, the CDR3 is TGTGCCAGCAGCTTAGCCCCCTACGAGCAGTACTTC.

Only one count was recorded for this clone. J is TRBJ2-5 and V is TRBV28; TRBD1 matches 10 bases. The end of the DNA fits TRBJ2-7 better, so the J call may be wrong. CDR3 length: 16 residues. Germline V gene data show CDR1 as MDHEN and CDR2 as SYDVKM. CDR3 DNA: TGTGCCAGCAGTGGACCGGGACAGGGGATCTCCTACGAGCAGTACTTC. This codes for CASSGPGQGISYEQYF.